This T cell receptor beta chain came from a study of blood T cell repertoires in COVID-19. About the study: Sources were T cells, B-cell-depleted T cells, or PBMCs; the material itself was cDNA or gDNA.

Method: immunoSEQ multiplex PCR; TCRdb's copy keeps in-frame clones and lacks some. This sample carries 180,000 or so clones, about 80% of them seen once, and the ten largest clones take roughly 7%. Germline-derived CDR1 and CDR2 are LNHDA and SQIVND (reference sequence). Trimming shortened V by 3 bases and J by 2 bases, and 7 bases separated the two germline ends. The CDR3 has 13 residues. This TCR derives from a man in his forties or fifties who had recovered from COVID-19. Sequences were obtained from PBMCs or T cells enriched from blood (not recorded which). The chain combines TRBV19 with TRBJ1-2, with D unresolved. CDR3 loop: CASSIPGNYGYTF. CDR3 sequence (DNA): TGTGCCAGTAGTATTCCAGGAAACTATGGCTACACCTTC.